This section outlines one TCR beta chain sequence together with its context. Here immunoSEQ multiplex PCR was the method, and the copy in TCRdb shows in-frame clones only, minus some. Of approximately 41,000 clones in the sample, about 87% were seen once. This sample is part of a study of OX40 agonist ivuxolimab in advanced cancers. Germline CDR1 reads SNHLY; CDR2 reads FYNNEI. V shed 4 bases, J shed 0 bases, and the junction held 4 bases outside the gene matches. The CDR3 covers 15 residues. This chain uses TRBV2 with TRBJ2-3, with 7 bases that match TRBD2. The receptor comes from an adult with an advanced solid tumor such as melanoma, head and neck, liver or kidney cancer. The sample was CD4+ or CD8+ T cells sorted from blood, taken in a trial of the OX40 agonist ivuxolimab. DNA of the CDR3: TGTGCCAGCAGTGCGGGGGGTATGAGCACAGATACGCAGTATTTT. As protein: CASSAGGMSTDTQYF.